This T cell receptor beta chain emerged from a study of brain T cells in children with intractable seizures. Whole-study findings and limits: Only CDR3 sequence similarity suggested viral specificity, without known HCMV serostatus.

This CDR3 has 12 amino acids. CDR1 and CDR2 (germline): WSHSY, SAAADI. With respect to this clone: Antigen: not known. Sequence at one end of the junction differs from germline and may be a read error.

The sequenced cases were selected for having the highest brain T cell transcript signatures. Pre-surgery treatment included at least one anti-epileptic drug. Libraries were prepared by immunoSEQ multiplex PCR; TCRdb keeps only in-frame clonotypes and omits some of them. The repertoire holds about 76,000 clones, with about 93% as singletons. The rearrangement joins TRBV10-2 to TRBJ2-3; D not resolved. The sample in question was peripheral blood, obtained at surgery. The TCR sequence derives from a boy under two years old with tuberous sclerosis and intractable seizures. The CDR3 sequence: CASREYTHTQYF. In DNA, the CDR3 is TGCGCCAGCAGGGAGTACACGCATACGCAGTATTTT.